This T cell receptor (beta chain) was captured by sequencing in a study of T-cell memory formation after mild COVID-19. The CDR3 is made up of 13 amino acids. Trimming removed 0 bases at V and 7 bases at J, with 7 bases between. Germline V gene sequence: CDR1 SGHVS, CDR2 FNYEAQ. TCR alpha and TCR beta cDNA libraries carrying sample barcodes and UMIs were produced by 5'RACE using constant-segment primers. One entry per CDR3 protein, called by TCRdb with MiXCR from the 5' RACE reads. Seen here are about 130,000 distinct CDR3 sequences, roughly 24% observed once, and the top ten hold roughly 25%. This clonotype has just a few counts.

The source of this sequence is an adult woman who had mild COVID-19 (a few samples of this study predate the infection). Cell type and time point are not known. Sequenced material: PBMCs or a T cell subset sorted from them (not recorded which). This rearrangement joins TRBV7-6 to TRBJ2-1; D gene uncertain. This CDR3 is CASSLAEKNEQFF. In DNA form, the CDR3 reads TGTGCCAGCAGCTTAGCCGAGAAAAATGAGCAGTTCTTC.